These 3 T cell receptor beta chains were sequenced from one sample in a study of blood T cell repertoires in COVID-19. Produced via immunoSEQ multiplex PCR; TCRdb's table is partial and in-frame only. The sample has approximately 300,000 clones; roughly 91% are singletons. The material sequenced was peripheral blood. These receptors were collected from a man under 40 with acute or convalescent COVID-19.

About this clone: The sample has other DNA sequences that encode this CDR3 too. CDR3 nucleotides: TGTGCCTGGAGTGTAGGGGGACAGCCCCAGCATTTT. Its protein is CAWSVGGQPQHF. The chain recombines TRBV30 with TRBJ1-5; the D gene is possibly TRBD1 (6 bases). Between the trimmed V and J ends, which lost 0 bases and 7 bases, there was a span of 7 bases. Germline V CDR1 and CDR2: GTSNPN, SVGIG (reference sequence). This CDR3 contains 12 residues.

The chain recombines TRBV3-1 (or the pseudogene TRBV3-2) with TRBJ1-5; 8 nucleotides align to TRBD1. Germline CDR1 LGHDT, CDR2 YNNKEL (reference sequence). V lost 5 bases to trimming and J lost 6 bases; unmatched junction nucleotides: 6. The CDR3 extends over 14 amino acids. CDR3 coding DNA: TGTGCCAGCAGCAGCACAGGGGGAAGTCAGCCCCAGCATTTT. Protein product: CASSSTGGSQPQHF.

This sequence joins TRBV5-1 and TRBJ2-7; maybe TRBD2 (7 bases). The V gene lost 4 bases and the J gene lost 5 bases, with 19 bases spanning the gap. Germline values: CDR1 SGHRS, CDR2 YFSETQ. This CDR3 is built from 15 residues. Written as DNA, the CDR3 is TGCGCCAGCAGCAAAGATTGGGGGGGGCGCGACGAGCAGTACTTC. Protein product: CASSKDWGGRDEQYF.